The clone carrying this T cell receptor beta chain was detected a few times. What it binds is unknown. RNA extraction was followed by reverse transcription into cDNA, which acted as the sequencing template. Clones were read by immunoSEQ multiplex PCR, and TCRdb kept only the in-frame ones, dropping some. The sample comprises 110,000 to 150,000 clones, around 49% of which are singletons, and more than 0.95% rests with the top ten. Sorting of CD4+ and CD8+ T cells was performed on PBMCs. This record comes from a study of CD8+ T cells in alopecia areata. Study-wide points: Sequencing of scalp samples also includes resident alphabeta T cells from normal skin.

From germline, CDR1 is SQVTM and CDR2 ANQGSEA. Trimming stripped 4 bases from V and 2 bases from J, with 9 bases between. The length of the CDR3 is 13 residues. The source was CD4+ T cells sorted from blood, collected at week 0. The chain recombines TRBV29-1 with TRBJ2-1, with D maybe TRBD2 (5 bases). This clonotype was obtained from a human donor with alopecia areata. CDR3 DNA: TGCAGCGTTGGGGAAGCGGCCTACAATGAGCAGTTCTTC. Protein sequence: CSVGEAAYNEQFF.